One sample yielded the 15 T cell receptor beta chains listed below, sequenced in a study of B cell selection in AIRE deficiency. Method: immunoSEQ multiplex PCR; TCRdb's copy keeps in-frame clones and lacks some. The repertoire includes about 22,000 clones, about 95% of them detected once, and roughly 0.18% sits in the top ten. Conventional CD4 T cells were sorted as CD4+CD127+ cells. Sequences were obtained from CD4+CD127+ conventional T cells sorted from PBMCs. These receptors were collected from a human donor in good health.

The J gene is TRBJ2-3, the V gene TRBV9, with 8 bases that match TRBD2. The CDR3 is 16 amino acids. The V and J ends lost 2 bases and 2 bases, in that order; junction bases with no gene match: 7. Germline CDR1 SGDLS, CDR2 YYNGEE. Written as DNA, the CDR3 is TGTGCCAGCAGCGTCGGGCGGGGGGCTACCACAGATACGCAGTATTTT. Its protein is CASSVGRGATTDTQYF.

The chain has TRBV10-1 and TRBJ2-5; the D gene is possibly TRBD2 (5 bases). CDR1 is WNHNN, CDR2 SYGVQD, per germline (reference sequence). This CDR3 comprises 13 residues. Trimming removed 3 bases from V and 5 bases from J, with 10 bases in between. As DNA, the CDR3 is TGCGCCAGCAGTGATTTCGGGGAGGAGACCCAGTACTTC. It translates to CASSDFGEETQYF.

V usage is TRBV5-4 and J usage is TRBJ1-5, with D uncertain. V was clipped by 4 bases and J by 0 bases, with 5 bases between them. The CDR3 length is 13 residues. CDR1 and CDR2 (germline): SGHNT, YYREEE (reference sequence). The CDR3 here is CASSVDSNQPQHF. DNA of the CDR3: TGTGCCAGCAGCGTTGATAGCAATCAGCCCCAGCATTTT.

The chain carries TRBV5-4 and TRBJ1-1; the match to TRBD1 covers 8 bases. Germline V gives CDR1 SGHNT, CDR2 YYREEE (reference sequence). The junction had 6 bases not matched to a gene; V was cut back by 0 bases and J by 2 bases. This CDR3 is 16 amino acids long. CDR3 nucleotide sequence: TGTGCCAGCAGCTTGGGACTGACAGGGGAAAACACTGAAGCTTTCTTT. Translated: CASSLGLTGENTEAFF.

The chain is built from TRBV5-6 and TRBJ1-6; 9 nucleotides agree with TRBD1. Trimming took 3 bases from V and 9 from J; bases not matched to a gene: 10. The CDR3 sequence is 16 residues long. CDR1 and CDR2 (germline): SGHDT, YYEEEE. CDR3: CASSSTGGVEGSPLHF. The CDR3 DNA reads TGTGCCAGCAGCTCAACAGGGGGCGTGGAGGGTTCACCCCTCCACTTT.

CDR3 sequence reads: CASSRMRAVNTEAFF. The DNA of the CDR3 is TGTGCCAGCAGCAGGATGAGGGCCGTCAACACTGAAGCTTTCTTT. V gene TRBV7-2 combines with J gene TRBJ1-1; D uncertain. The V and J ends lost 5 bases and 2 bases respectively, with 15 bases between them. The CDR3 has 15 amino acids. Germline V gene data show CDR1 as SGHTA and CDR2 as FQGNSA.

CDR3 amino acids: CASSVSGLAGVNEQFF. The CDR3 DNA reads as TGTGCCAGCAGCGTATCCGGACTAGCGGGGGTAAATGAGCAGTTCTTC. J is TRBJ2-1 and V is TRBV9; 13 nucleotides agree with TRBD2. V lost 1 base to trimming and J lost 7 bases; unmatched junction nucleotides: 5. CDR3 size: 16 residues. From germline, CDR1 is SGDLS and CDR2 YYNGEE.

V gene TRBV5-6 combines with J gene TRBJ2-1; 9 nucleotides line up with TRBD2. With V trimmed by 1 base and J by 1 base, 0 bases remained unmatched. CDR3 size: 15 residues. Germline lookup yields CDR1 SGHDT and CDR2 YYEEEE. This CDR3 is CASSLTSGSYNEQFF. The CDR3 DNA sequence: TGTGCCAGCAGCTTGACTAGCGGGTCCTACAATGAGCAGTTCTTC.

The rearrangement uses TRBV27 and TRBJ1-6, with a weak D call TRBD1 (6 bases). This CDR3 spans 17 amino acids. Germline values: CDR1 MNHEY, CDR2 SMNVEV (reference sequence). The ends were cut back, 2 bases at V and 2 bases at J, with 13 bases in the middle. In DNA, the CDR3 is TGTGCCAGCAGTTTAAAGCCAGGGGCTGCCTATAATTCACCCCTCCACTTT. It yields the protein CASSLKPGAAYNSPLHF.

CDR3 region: CASSVTGGEETQYF. Written as DNA, the CDR3 is TGTGCCAGCAGTGTGACAGGGGGCGAGGAGACCCAGTACTTC. This chain links TRBV2 with TRBJ2-5; 10 bases line up with TRBD1. The V segment lost 4 bases and the J segment 5 bases; nucleotides outside the gene matches: 4. Germline-derived CDR1 and CDR2 are SNHLY and FYNNEI. The CDR3 is 14 amino acids.

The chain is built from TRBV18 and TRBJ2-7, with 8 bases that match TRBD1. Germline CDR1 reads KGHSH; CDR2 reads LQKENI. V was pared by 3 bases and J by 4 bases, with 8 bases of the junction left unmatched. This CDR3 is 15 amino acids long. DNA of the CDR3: TGTGCCAGCTCACCTCGGGACAGGAAAGTGTACGAGCAGTACTTC. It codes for CASSPRDRKVYEQYF.

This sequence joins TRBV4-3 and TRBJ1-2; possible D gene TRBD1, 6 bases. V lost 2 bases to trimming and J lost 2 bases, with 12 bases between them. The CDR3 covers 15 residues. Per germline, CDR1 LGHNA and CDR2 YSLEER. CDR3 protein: CASSQRRGDNYGYTF. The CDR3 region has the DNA TGCGCCAGCAGCCAAAGGAGGGGGGACAACTATGGCTACACCTTC.

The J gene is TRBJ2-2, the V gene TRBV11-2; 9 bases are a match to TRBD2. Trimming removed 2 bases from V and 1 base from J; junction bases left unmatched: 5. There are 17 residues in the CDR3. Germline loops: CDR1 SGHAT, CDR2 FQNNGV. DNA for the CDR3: TGTGCCAGCAGCTTACGTCCTAGCGGGGTGAACACCGGGGAGCTGTTTTTT. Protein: CASSLRPSGVNTGELFF.

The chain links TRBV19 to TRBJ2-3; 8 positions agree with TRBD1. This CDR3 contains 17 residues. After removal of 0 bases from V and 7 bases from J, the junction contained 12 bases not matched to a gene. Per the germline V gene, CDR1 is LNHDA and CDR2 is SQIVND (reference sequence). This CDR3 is CASSIDRGQGAMYTQYF. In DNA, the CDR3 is TGTGCCAGTAGTATAGATCGGGGGCAGGGGGCCATGTATACGCAGTATTTT.

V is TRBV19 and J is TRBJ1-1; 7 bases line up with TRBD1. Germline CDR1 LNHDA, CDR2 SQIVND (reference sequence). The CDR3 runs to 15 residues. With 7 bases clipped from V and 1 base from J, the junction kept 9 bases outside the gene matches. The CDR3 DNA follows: TGTGCCAGTAAGGCCCCGGGACAGAGGAACACTGAAGCTTTCTTT. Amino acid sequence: CASKAPGQRNTEAFF. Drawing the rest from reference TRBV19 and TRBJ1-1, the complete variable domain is DGGITQSPKYLFRKEGQNVTLSCEQNLNHDAMYWYRQDPGQGLRLIYYSQIVNDFQKGDIAEGYSVSREKKESFPLTVTSAQKNPTAFYLCASKAPGQRNTEAFFGQGTRLTVV.